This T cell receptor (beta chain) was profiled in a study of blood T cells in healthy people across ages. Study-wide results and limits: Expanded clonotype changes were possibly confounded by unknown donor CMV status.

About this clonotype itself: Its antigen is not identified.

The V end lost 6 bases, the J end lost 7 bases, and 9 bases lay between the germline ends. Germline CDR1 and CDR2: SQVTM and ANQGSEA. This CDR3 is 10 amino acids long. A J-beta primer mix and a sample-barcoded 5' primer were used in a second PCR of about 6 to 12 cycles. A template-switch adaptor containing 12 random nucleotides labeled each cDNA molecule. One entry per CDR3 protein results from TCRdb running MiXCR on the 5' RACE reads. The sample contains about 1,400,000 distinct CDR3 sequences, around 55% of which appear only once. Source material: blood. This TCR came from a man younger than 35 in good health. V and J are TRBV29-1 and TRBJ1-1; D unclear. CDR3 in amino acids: CSVAPNEAFF. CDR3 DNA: TGCAGCGTGGCACCAAATGAAGCTTTCTTT.